This TCR beta chain originates from a study of CXCR4 blockade with PD-1 therapy in pancreatic cancer. Study outcomes and limitations: Survival did not correlate with tumor clonality, which averaged about 0.14 versus 0.05.

Concerning this clone: Its target is unknown.

Clones were read by immunoSEQ multiplex PCR, and TCRdb kept only the in-frame ones, dropping some. The sample has 4,700 or so clones; 55% are singletons. Germline CDR1 is SQVTM and CDR2 is ANQGSEA. The CDR3 has 13 amino acids. V was shortened by 4 bases and J by 6 bases, with 15 bases between the two germline ends. The clonotype comes from a human donor with pancreatic ductal adenocarcinoma. Sequencing input: tumor tissue. The gene calls are TRBV29-1 and TRBJ1-1, with D possibly matching TRBD1 (5 bases). The DNA of the CDR3 is TGCAGCGTTGTATCCCAGGGAGATTCTGAAGCTTTCTTT. It specifies CSVVSQGDSEAFF.